This T cell receptor (beta chain) was captured by sequencing in a study of OX40 agonist ivuxolimab in advanced cancers. Study at large: A mean age of roughly 60 years, range roughly 20 to 90, was recorded, and under 85% were male. Whole-study findings and limits: The study found that CD8+ T cells averaged more expanded clones than CD4+.

In the case of this clone: The antigen is not known.

This CDR3 comprises 15 residues. V dropped 4 bases and J dropped 7; count of bases not matched to a gene: 6. Germline V CDR1 and CDR2: SGHNT, YYREEE (reference sequence). The assay was immunoSEQ multiplex PCR, and TCRdb's table has in-frame clones only and misses some. The sample carries approximately 100,000 clones, roughly 89% recorded once. Sequenced material: CD4+ or CD8+ T cells sorted from blood, taken in a trial of the OX40 agonist ivuxolimab. The receptor's source is an adult with an advanced solid tumor such as melanoma, head and neck, liver or kidney cancer. V gene TRBV5-4 combines with J gene TRBJ2-1; 12 bases fit TRBD2. The CDR3 DNA sequence: TGTGCCAGCAGCCCGGGACTAGCGGGCCTTAATGAGCAGTTCTTC. Amino acids: CASSPGLAGLNEQFF.